This TCR beta chain was observed in a study of identical twins. This clonotype was observed a handful of times. V shed 6 bases and J shed 2 bases, with 13 bases lying between them. The CDR3 loop spans 14 amino acids. TCRdb processed the 5' RACE reads anew with MiXCR; each CDR3 protein has one entry. The sample lists 540,000 or so distinct CDR3 sequences, about 20% occurring once. In addition, the sample was reused for a study of yellow fever vaccine responses in identical twins.

The sample taken for sequencing was CD4+ T cells sorted from blood. The sequence was collected from a woman between 18 and 30 years old in good health. This chain uses TRBV12-3 or TRBV12-4 with TRBJ1-2; D is undetermined. The CDR3: CASSQSGPNYGYTF. CDR3 nucleotide sequence: TGTGCCAGCAGCCAATCTGGACCAAACTATGGCTACACCTTC.